These 13 T cell receptor beta chains came from one sample sequenced in a study of T cells in Graves' hyperthyroidism and ophthalmopathy. It was RNA transcripts that yielded the amplified TCR beta CDR3 regions. A first-round RT-PCR of the TCR CDR3 used the HTBI primer set. TCRdb ran MiXCR on the multiplex PCR reads and lists one entry per CDR3 protein. The sample records around 600,000 distinct CDR3 sequences, nearly 45% being singletons. The specimen was peripheral blood or thyroid tissue (not recorded which). These receptors all stem from an adult man with Graves' disease, either hyperthyroidism or ophthalmopathy (not recorded which).

The rearrangement links TRBV10-3 to TRBJ1-5; no definite D call. The V gene lost 7 bases and the J gene lost 4 bases, with 11 bases spanning the gap. The CDR3 consists of 13 residues. Germline V gives CDR1 ENHRY, CDR2 SYGVKD. The CDR3 region is CAITDRENQPQHF. CDR3 nucleotide sequence: TGTGCCATCACTGACCGGGAGAATCAGCCCCAGCATTTT.

J is TRBJ1-3 and V is TRBV10-3; D is perhaps TRBD1 (5 bases). Trimming cost V 0 bases and J 8 bases, with 26 bases left between them. This CDR3 region has 19 residues. Germline V gives CDR1 ENHRY, CDR2 SYGVKD. CDR3 region: CAISESPGPDGGYGYTIYF. CDR3 nucleotide sequence: TGTGCCATCAGTGAGTCTCCCGGACCCGACGGGGGGTATGGCTACACCATATATTTT.

This clonotype was picked up a small number of times. This chain joins TRBV4-3 and TRBJ2-2; D unresolved. The germline V gene has CDR1 LGHNA and CDR2 YSLEER. This CDR3 spans 16 amino acids. V shed 1 base and J shed 6 bases, with 15 bases lying between them. The CDR3 coding sequence is TGCGCCAGCAGCCAAGGACACCTGGGCGGCGCCGGGGAGCTGTTTTTT. This codes for CASSQGHLGGAGELFF.

This chain uses TRBV12-3 or TRBV12-4 with TRBJ1-5, with D tentatively TRBD1 (5 bases). This CDR3 is 13 amino acids long. Trimming stripped 5 bases from V and 5 bases from J, with 10 bases between. CDR3 loop: CASSTRADQPQHF. In nucleotides, the CDR3 is TGTGCCAGCAGTACCAGGGCTGATCAGCCCCAGCATTTT.

The V gene is TRBV6-5, the J gene TRBJ1-1; possibly TRBD1 for D (5 bases). With 5 bases removed from V and 11 bases from J, the gap between germline ends came to 12 bases. CDR3 size: 11 residues. The germline V gene encodes CDR1 MNHEY and CDR2 SVGAGI. CDR3 in amino acids: CASSPDGDAFF. The CDR3 DNA is TGTGCCAGCAGTCCGGACGGGGACGCTTTCTTT.

This clonotype was detected only a few times. The chain carries TRBV20-1 and TRBJ1-2; D possibly corresponds to TRBD1 (5 bases). CDR1 is DFQATT and CDR2 is SNEGSKA in the germline V gene (reference sequence). V lost 3 bases and J lost 8, with 16 bases in between. The CDR3 runs to 13 residues. The CDR3 loop is CSASQRGLRGYTF. CDR3 bases: TGCAGTGCTAGTCAGAGGGGCCTGAGGGGCTACACCTTC.

This clonotype was counted a few times. V is TRBV25-1 and J is TRBJ2-5, with D maybe TRBD2 (5 bases). This CDR3 is 14 amino acids long. In germline, CDR1 is MGHDK, CDR2 SYGVNS. Trimming shortened V by 3 bases and J by 4 bases, and 12 bases separated the two germline ends. Here the CDR3 DNA reads TGTGCCAGCAGTGAGGGCGGGTCGGGAGAGACCCAGTACTTC. Protein: CASSEGGSGETQYF.

The J gene is TRBJ2-5, the V gene TRBV25-1, with unresolved D. Germline V gives CDR1 MGHDK, CDR2 SYGVNS. V shed 2 bases and J shed 1 base, with 5 bases lying between them. There are 13 residues in the CDR3. The CDR3 here is CASSEQIQETQYF. The CDR3 DNA follows: TGTGCCAGCAGTGAACAGATCCAAGAGACCCAGTACTTC.

The chain combines TRBV7-2 with TRBJ2-7; TRBD1 matches at 7 bases. The germline V gene encodes CDR1 SGHTA and CDR2 FQGNSA. The CDR3 sequence is 16 residues long. V was clipped by 4 bases and J by 2 bases; unmatched bases: 11. This chain's CDR3 is CASSYGATTGPYEQYF. CDR3 DNA sequence: TGTGCCAGCAGCTACGGGGCAACGACAGGGCCCTACGAGCAGTACTTC. The full variable domain, in which reference TRBV7-2 and TRBJ2-7 provide the parts outside the CDR3, is GAGVSQSPSNKVTEKGKDVELRCDPISGHTALYWYRQSLGQGLEFLIYFQGNSAPDKSGLPSDRFSAERTGGSVSTLTIQRTQQEDSAVYLCASSYGATTGPYEQYFGPGTRLTVT.

This clonotype was seen a few times. The chain carries TRBV7-2 and TRBJ2-7, with D possibly TRBD2 on 6 matching bases. Trimming took off 8 bases at V and 0 bases at J, with 17 bases between the two ends. Germline lookup yields CDR1 SGHTA and CDR2 FQGNSA. The CDR3 has 15 amino acids. CDR3 in amino acids: CASVRSGSSSYEQYF. In nucleotides, the CDR3 is TGTGCCAGCGTTCGGAGCGGGTCGAGCTCCTACGAGCAGTACTTC.

This clonotype was observed a handful of times. V usage is TRBV12-3 or TRBV12-4 and J usage is TRBJ1-4; D might be TRBD1 (5 bases). The CDR3 runs 14 residues. Trimming took 5 bases from V and 5 from J, leaving 12 bases between them. The CDR3 reads CASSTGGVNEKLFF. The CDR3 nucleotides read TGTGCCAGCAGTACCGGGGGTGTGAATGAAAAACTGTTTTTT.

The chain carries TRBV2 and TRBJ1-5; 9 bases are a match to TRBD1. J gave up 8 bases and V 4 bases, and 12 bases lay outside the gene matches. The V gene's germline CDR1 is SNHLY and CDR2 FYNNEI. The CDR3 contains 16 residues. The CDR3 protein is CASSGTGDMVAEPQHF. The CDR3 DNA reads TGTGCCAGCAGTGGGACAGGGGATATGGTTGCGGAGCCCCAGCATTTT.

This clonotype turned up a few times. The chain employs TRBV5-1 and TRBJ1-4; tentatively, D is TRBD1 (5 bases). The V gene's germline CDR1 is SGHRS and CDR2 YFSETQ. V dropped 0 bases and J dropped 3 bases, with 9 bases sitting between them. The CDR3 is 15 amino acids. DNA for the CDR3: TGCGCCAGCAGCTTGGGGGGGGATCCTAATGAAAAACTGTTTTTT. Protein sequence: CASSLGGDPNEKLFF.